The 28 T cell receptor beta chains in this list originate from one sample, sequenced in a study of blood T cell repertoires in COVID-19. Profiled with immunoSEQ multiplex PCR; TCRdb holds only in-frame clones, not every one. Of around 330,000 clones listed, around nine tenths are singletons. The sample consisted of PBMCs or T cells enriched from blood (not recorded which). These receptors were taken from a man aged 60-69 years who had recovered from COVID-19.

This clone showed up just once. The J gene is TRBJ2-2, the V gene TRBV5-3; 7 bases agree with TRBD1. TRBV5-3 is reported as an ORF; its role is uncertain. The CDR3 spans 17 residues. Trimming took 3 bases from V and 4 from J; bases not matched to a gene: 12. The CDR3 DNA reads TGTGCCAGAAGCTCCGCCGCGCACCACAGGGGCACCGGGGAGCTGTTTTTT. This translates into CARSSAAHHRGTGELFF.

In DNA, the CDR3 is TGTGCCAGCAGTTCCTCAGGGGAACCTGGGGCCAACGTCCTGACTTTC. Protein: CASSSSGEPGANVLTF. The V call is TRBV28, the J call TRBJ2-6; tentatively, D is TRBD1 (6 bases). The CDR3 spans 16 residues. The V end was cut by 4 bases, the J end by 2 bases, with 12 bases between. Germline assignment: CDR1 MDHEN and CDR2 SYDVKM.

This chain joins TRBV29-1 and TRBJ2-1; the D gene is possibly TRBD2 (6 bases). Germline V gene data show CDR1 as SQVTM and CDR2 as ANQGSEA. The germline V and J ends were trimmed by 7 bases and 8 bases, with 15 bases remaining between them. The CDR3 contains 12 residues. In nucleotides, the CDR3 is TGCAGCGCCAAGACTAGTTTCGATGAGCAGTTCTTC. It codes for CSAKTSFDEQFF.

This sequence joins TRBV12-5 and TRBJ2-1; 8 bases line up with TRBD2. V was pared by 1 base and J by 4 bases, with 3 bases of the junction left unmatched. The CDR3 runs 15 residues. Germline V gives CDR1 LGHNT, CDR2 FRNRAP. The DNA for the CDR3 is TGTGCTAGTGGTTTGGGACTAGCGAGTTACAATGAGCAGTTCTTC. Encoded protein: CASGLGLASYNEQFF.

This chain uses TRBV19 with TRBJ2-4, with 9 bases fitting TRBD2. After removal of 7 bases from V and 2 bases from J, the junction contained 6 bases not matched to a gene. The CDR3 sequence is 15 residues long. Germline loops: CDR1 LNHDA, CDR2 SQIVND (reference sequence). The CDR3 protein is CASKGAGGTKNIQYF. The CDR3 coding sequence is TGTGCCAGTAAGGGTGCGGGAGGGACCAAAAACATTCAGTACTTC.

The rearrangement joins TRBV28 to TRBJ2-3, with 11 nucleotides matching TRBD1. With 4 bases clipped from V and 3 bases from J, the junction kept 3 bases outside the gene matches. The germline V gene has CDR1 MDHEN and CDR2 SYDVKM. CDR3 length: 15 amino acids. Written as DNA, the CDR3 is TGTGCCAGCAGTTCAGGACAGGGGGCGACAGATACGCAGTATTTT. Translating it yields CASSSGQGATDTQYF.

In regard to this clone: This sample includes further DNA sequences coding for the same CDR3. The rearrangement links TRBV7-9 to TRBJ1-1, with 7 bases matching TRBD1. This CDR3 comprises 14 residues. After removal of 5 bases from V and 1 base from J, the junction contained 4 bases not matched to a gene. Germline V lookup: CDR1 SEHNR, CDR2 FQNEAQ (reference sequence). The CDR3 loop reads CASSPRTGNTEAFF. CDR3 DNA sequence: TGTGCCAGCAGCCCCCGGACAGGGAACACTGAAGCTTTCTTT.

The CDR3 bases are TGCGCCAGCAGCGTAACGGGACAGGGGGTTATGGCTGAAGCTTTCTTT. Translation gives CASSVTGQGVMAEAFF. The rearrangement links TRBV5-1 to TRBJ1-1; 11 positions match TRBD1. CDR1 is SGHRS and CDR2 is YFSETQ in the germline V gene. This CDR3 has 16 residues. V trimming: 4 bases; J trimming: 6 bases; junction bases outside the gene matches: 11. Full variable domain (missing parts from reference TRBV5-1 and TRBJ1-1): KAGVTQTPRYLIKTRGQQVTLSCSPISGHRSVSWYQQTPGQGLQFLFEYFSETQRNKGNFPGRFSGRQFSNSRSEMNVSTLELGDSALYLCASSVTGQGVMAEAFFGQGTRLTVV.

The V gene is TRBV6-5, the J gene TRBJ1-6; 8 bases fit TRBD1. Germline V lookup: CDR1 MNHEY, CDR2 SVGAGI. The CDR3 runs to 14 residues. The V gene end was trimmed by 7 bases and the J gene end by 10 bases; junction bases not matched to a gene: 9. CDR3 bases: TGTGCCAGCAACCCAGCAGGGGGCGACTCACCCCTCCACTTT. Protein: CASNPAGGDSPLHF.

The V call is TRBV6-1, the J call TRBJ2-3, with D possibly being TRBD1 (5 bases). CDR1 is MNHNS and CDR2 is SASEGT in the germline V gene. The CDR3 covers 12 residues. V was pared by 3 bases and J by 6 bases, with 7 bases between. CDR3 loop: CASSDRVDTQYF. CDR3 bases: TGTGCCAGCAGTGACAGGGTGGATACGCAGTATTTT.

The chain has TRBV9 and TRBJ2-2; 11 positions match TRBD2. In germline, CDR1 is SGDLS, CDR2 YYNGEE. V was clipped by 4 bases and J by 1 base; unmatched bases: 3. CDR3 length: 16 residues. Written as DNA, the CDR3 is TGTGCCAGCAGCCCTGGGACTAGCGGGAACACCGGGGAGCTGTTTTTT. Amino acid sequence: CASSPGTSGNTGELFF.

V gene TRBV11-2 combines with J gene TRBJ2-3, with TRBD2 matching 9 bases. CDR3 length: 16 residues. Losses at the gene ends were 5 bases for V and 0 bases for J; bases not matched to a gene: 6. CDR1 is SGHAT, CDR2 FQNNGV, per germline. DNA of the CDR3: TGTGCCAGCAGCCGAACCGGGACTAGCAGCACAGATACGCAGTATTTT. This sequence encodes CASSRTGTSSTDTQYF.

This clone was observed a few times. This chain connects TRBV24-1 to TRBJ1-2, with D maybe TRBD1 (5 bases). Per the germline V gene, CDR1 is KGHDR and CDR2 is SFDVKD. The CDR3 consists of 12 residues. The germline V and J ends were trimmed by 4 bases and 5 bases, with 7 bases remaining between them. CDR3 nucleotides: TGTGCCACCAGTGAGCAGGGATATGGCTACACCTTC. Amino acid sequence: CATSEQGYGYTF.

This chain uses TRBV6-5 with TRBJ1-5; possible D gene TRBD1, 5 bases. Per the germline V gene, CDR1 is MNHEY and CDR2 is SVGAGI. Trimming left V 5 bases short and J 7 bases short, with 9 bases between. There are 12 residues in the CDR3. CDR3 sequence: CASSLGAQPQHF. The CDR3 nucleotides are TGTGCCAGCAGTCTTGGGGCGCAGCCCCAGCATTTT.

The chain is built from TRBV19 and TRBJ1-2; TRBD1 might be the D (5 bases). CDR3 length: 11 amino acids. The germline V gene encodes CDR1 LNHDA and CDR2 SQIVND (reference sequence). The V end lost 7 bases, the J end lost 6 bases, and 9 bases lay between the germline ends. Here the CDR3 DNA reads TGTGCCAGTACGTGGGGGGATGGCTACACCTTC. Protein product: CASTWGDGYTF. The variable domain in full, with the rest retrieved from reference TRBV19 and TRBJ1-2, is DGGITQSPKYLFRKEGQNVTLSCEQNLNHDAMYWYRQDPGQGLRLIYYSQIVNDFQKGDIAEGYSVSREKKESFPLTVTSAQKNPTAFYLCASTWGDGYTFGSGTRLTVV.

The V and J genes are TRBV3-1 (or the pseudogene TRBV3-2) and TRBJ1-4, with D possibly being TRBD1 (6 bases). Germline loops: CDR1 LGHDT, CDR2 YNNKEL (reference sequence). Trimming removed 6 bases at V and 2 bases at J, with 10 bases between. This CDR3 is 14 amino acids long. CDR3 in amino acids: CASRRRGTNEKLFF. The CDR3 DNA sequence: TGTGCCAGCAGACGTAGGGGGACTAATGAAAAACTGTTTTTT.

V usage is TRBV9 and J usage is TRBJ2-3, with 11 bases fitting TRBD2. Trimming removed 4 bases from V and 2 bases from J; junction bases left unmatched: 9. Per germline, CDR1 SGDLS and CDR2 YYNGEE. This CDR3 is built from 17 residues. The CDR3 bases are TGTGCCAGCAGCTACTACCTACTAGCGGGAGACACAGATACGCAGTATTTT. Its protein is CASSYYLLAGDTDTQYF.

The chain couples TRBV10-3 to TRBJ2-5; the match to TRBD1 covers 9 bases. Germline CDR1 ENHRY, CDR2 SYGVKD. The junction had 3 bases not matched to a gene; V was cut back by 4 bases and J by 3 bases. The length of the CDR3 is 14 residues. The CDR3 coding sequence is TGTGCCATCAGTGCCGGGACAGGGAAAGAGACCCAGTACTTC. Translating it yields CAISAGTGKETQYF.

This clone has just one count. The chain employs TRBV5-1 and TRBJ2-7; TRBD1 matches 10 bases. This CDR3 comprises 15 residues. Germline trimming cut 4 bases from V and 9 bases from J; bases unmatched to any gene: 13. Germline V gene lookup returns CDR1 SGHRS and CDR2 YFSETQ. The CDR3 region has the DNA TGCGCCAGCAGCACGGAGGGACAGGGGTTCGGGGGGCAGTACTTC. Translation gives CASSTEGQGFGGQYF. Filled out from reference TRBV5-1 and TRBJ2-7, the complete variable domain reads KAGVTQTPRYLIKTRGQQVTLSCSPISGHRSVSWYQQTPGQGLQFLFEYFSETQRNKGNFPGRFSGRQFSNSRSEMNVSTLELGDSALYLCASSTEGQGFGGQYFGPGTRLTVT.

This clone showed up just a few times. V and J are TRBV12-3 or TRBV12-4 and TRBJ1-3, with a tentative D call TRBD1 (5 bases). CDR3 size: 12 residues. CDR3 residues: CAGGSSGNTIYF. CDR3 in DNA: TGTGCTGGGGGGAGCTCTGGAAACACCATATATTTT.

V and J are TRBV28 and TRBJ1-1; TRBD1 agrees at 7 bases. The CDR3 is made up of 15 amino acids. CDR1 and CDR2 from the germline V gene are MDHEN and SYDVKM. V lost 9 bases and J lost 0; bases outside the gene matches: 10. CDR3 sequence: CASRGPGQMNTEAFF. CDR3 sequence (DNA): TGTGCCAGTAGGGGCCCGGGACAGATGAACACTGAAGCTTTCTTT.

The chain recombines TRBV11-2 with TRBJ1-1; TRBD1 is a possible D gene (6 bases). This CDR3 is built from 12 residues. V was shortened by 6 bases and J by 5 bases, with 10 bases between the two germline ends. The germline V gene has CDR1 SGHAT and CDR2 FQNNGV. The DNA for the CDR3 is TGTGCCAGCAGTCTACAGGGAACTGAAGCTTTCTTT. Amino acid sequence: CASSLQGTEAFF.

This clone has only one observation. The V and J genes are TRBV25-1 and TRBJ1-1; D not certain. This CDR3 has 13 residues. V lost 4 bases to trimming and J lost 2 bases, with 8 bases between them. Germline V gene lookup returns CDR1 MGHDK and CDR2 SYGVNS. CDR3 sequence reads: CASSVYSNTEAFF. Here the CDR3 DNA reads TGTGCCAGCAGTGTTTACAGCAACACTGAAGCTTTCTTT.

The chain is built from TRBV3-1 (or the pseudogene TRBV3-2) and TRBJ2-2; 11 bases line up with TRBD2. The CDR3 length is 17 residues. Germline V gene lookup returns CDR1 LGHDT and CDR2 YNNKEL (reference sequence). V was clipped by 10 bases and J by 6 bases; unmatched bases: 16. The CDR3 region has the DNA TGTGCCACCCGACTAGCGGGACGAACAAATCCCCCCGGGGAGCTGTTTTTT. Its translation: CATRLAGRTNPPGELFF.

The chain recombines TRBV5-1 with TRBJ1-2; D perhaps matches TRBD1 (6 bases). This CDR3 is 14 amino acids long. In germline, CDR1 is SGHRS, CDR2 YFSETQ. V was shortened by 0 bases and J by 6 bases, with 12 bases between the two germline ends. The CDR3 nucleotides read TGCGCCAGCAGCTTGGGGCAGGGGTGGGATGGCTACACCTTC. Protein product: CASSLGQGWDGYTF.

This clone was seen only once. The rearrangement uses TRBV5-1 and TRBJ1-2; D is unresolved. V was trimmed by 0 bases and J by 2 bases, leaving 11 bases between them. Germline CDR1 SGHRS, CDR2 YFSETQ. The CDR3 length is 15 residues. The CDR3 region has the DNA TGCGCCAGCAGCTTGGGTAGTAGTGCCAACTATGGCTACACCTTC. Protein product: CASSLGSSANYGYTF.

The rearrangement joins TRBV7-3 to TRBJ2-3, with a weak D call TRBD2 (6 bases). The CDR3 runs 16 residues. V lost 1 base and J 3 bases, leaving 14 bases between the germline ends. Germline V gene data show CDR1 as SGHTA and CDR2 as FQGTGA. CDR3 DNA: TGTGCCAGCAGCTTAAACTCAGGAGGGCCAACAGATACGCAGTATTTT. It translates to CASSLNSGGPTDTQYF.

The chain combines TRBV4-2 with TRBJ2-1, with 7 bases lining up with TRBD2. The CDR3 consists of 16 residues. The V and J ends lost 4 bases and 3 bases, in that order; junction bases with no gene match: 9. Germline V gene lookup returns CDR1 LGHNA and CDR2 YNFKEQ. Here the CDR3 DNA reads TGTGCCAGCAGCCCCGGAATGGCGGGAGACTACAATGAGCAGTTCTTC. Translated, it gives CASSPGMAGDYNEQFF.